This TCR beta chain was captured by sequencing in a study of human T cells and chemical hapten exposure. Study information: Small volume differences among pooled libraries mainly caused per-sample TCR yield variation. Study-level findings and limits: TCRs above 1 in 1000 frequency stayed constant with DPC sensitization.

As concerns this clonotype: Its antigen is unidentified.

The authors extracted total RNA from unfractionated whole blood. During construction of the library, unique molecular identifiers were attached to individual cDNA molecules for quantitative, reproducible TCR counting. Authors' data handling: Sample TCR totals centred on a median of approximately 95,000, ranging about 20,000 to 700,000. Via MiXCR, TCRdb re-called the 5' RACE reads, giving one row per CDR3 protein. The V and J calls, along with clone size, are taken from TCRdb and not from the paper's own processing. The sample lists roughly 120,000 distinct CDR3 sequences; roughly 18% were seen once. The receptor was derived from a human donor in good health.

The CDR3 reads CASSQGGGGEQFF. The CDR3 bases are TGTGCCAGCAGCCAAGGGGGCGGCGGTGAGCAGTTCTTC. The chain combines TRBV14 with TRBJ2-1; TRBD1 is a possible D gene (5 bases). CDR3 length: 13 residues. Germline CDR1 reads SGHDN; CDR2 reads FVKESK. The V and J ends lost 1 base and 9 bases respectively, with 10 bases between them.